This TCR beta chain was recorded in a study of shared clonotypes between healthy human individuals. Whole-study findings and limits: Clonotypes which were not shared had lower generation probabilities than clonotypes that all four donors shared. Rarefaction showed that sequencing of sorted subsets was incomplete (despite large depth). Donors were few, which limited the genetic and exposure-history diversity represented.

Germline assignment: CDR1 SEHNR and CDR2 FQNEAQ (reference sequence). The CDR3 is 16 amino acids. The junction had 10 bases not matched to a gene; V was cut back by 5 bases and J by 6 bases. Sequenced by immunoSEQ multiplex PCR; TCRdb stores in-frame clones only, minus some. Of fewer than 400,000 clones in the sample, over 65% were seen once. Comment on this clone: What it binds is unknown.

The rearrangement links TRBV7-9 to TRBJ2-7; 13 positions match TRBD2. The receptor comes from a man aged 25-45 years in good health. Source material: memory CD4+ T cells sorted from blood. Subset of the sample: CD45RA-negative fraction. The CDR3 reads CASSQEVGTSGTEQYF. The CDR3, as DNA: TGTGCCAGCAGCCAAGAGGTTGGGACTAGCGGGACCGAGCAGTACTTC.